The T cell receptor beta chain under discussion was sequenced for a study of blood T cell repertoires in COVID-19. Study in general: Acute and convalescent COVID-19 specimens originated in the United States, Italy and Spain.

Deletions cut 5 bases from V and 8 bases from J, with 10 bases between. The CDR3 is 13 residues long. In germline, CDR1 is LNHDA, CDR2 SQIVND (reference sequence). As handled by the study authors: Estimates of nucleated cell counts were drawn from the amplification of reference gene primers. The data were produced by immunoSEQ multiplex PCR, yet TCRdb's version contains in-frame clones alone and is incomplete. V and J calls and clone size are given by that table; D and trimming were obtained from the DNA. The table records 180,000 or so clones, around 86% of them present only once. This sequence joins TRBV19 and TRBJ1-6; maybe TRBD1 (6 bases). This sequence was found in a man in his 60s with acute or convalescent COVID-19. Sample: peripheral blood. The CDR3 DNA is TGTGCCAGTAGTTTCTACAGGGATTCACCCCTCCACTTT. This gives the protein CASSFYRDSPLHF.